This T cell receptor (beta chain) was retrieved from a study of circulating tumor DNA in untreated peripheral T-cell lymphoma. Assay: immunoSEQ multiplex PCR; the TCRdb copy retains only in-frame clones and omits some. The sample lists about 1,400 clones; around 62% were seen once. Before treatment, baseline tumor tissue was collected for sequencing. Germline assignment: CDR1 LNHNV and CDR2 YYDKDF (reference sequence). The CDR3 is made up of 16 amino acids. Trimming removed 0 bases from V and 2 bases from J, with 11 bases in between. The clonotype comes from a human donor with peripheral T-cell lymphoma. J is TRBJ1-5 and V is TRBV15, with TRBD1 as a possible D gene (5 bases). The sequenced material came from tumor tissue. The CDR3 region is CATSRDRGAGNQPQHF. CDR3 sequence (DNA): TGTGCCACCAGCAGAGATAGAGGGGCCGGCAATCAGCCCCAGCATTTT.